The next 9 T cell receptor beta chains were all read from a single sample in a study of CD8+ T cells in alopecia areata. Treatment of the sample: oral pan-JAK inhibitor, 5-10 mg twice daily. cDNA prepared by RNA extraction and subsequent reverse transcription served as the template for sequencing. The repertoire was sequenced with immunoSEQ multiplex PCR; TCRdb's copy has only in-frame clones and lacks some. Of a few hundred thousand clones in the sample, around two fifths were seen once. The specimen was CD4+ T cells sorted from blood, collected at approximately week 34, from a patient treated with tofacitinib. These receptors were taken from a human donor with alopecia areata.

The chain recombines TRBV6-1 with TRBJ2-3; tentatively, D is TRBD2 (5 bases). Trimming shortened V by 7 bases and J by 5 bases, and 10 bases separated the two germline ends. This CDR3 is 12 amino acids long. Germline lookup yields CDR1 MNHNS and CDR2 SASEGT. CDR3 DNA: TGTGCCAGCACCGGCGGGCAAGATACGCAGTATTTT. As protein: CASTGGQDTQYF.

This clone has just a few counts. In the same sample, other DNA sequences code for this CDR3. V gene TRBV30 combines with J gene TRBJ1-5; maybe TRBD1 (5 bases). From germline, CDR1 is GTSNPN and CDR2 SVGIG (reference sequence). This CDR3 region has 13 residues. V was cut by 0 bases and J by 5 bases, with 8 bases left in between. The CDR3 coding sequence is TGTGCCTGGAGTGTCCAGGGAGATCAGCCCCAGCATTTT. Translated: CAWSVQGDQPQHF.

This rearrangement joins TRBV2 to TRBJ1-5; possibly TRBD1 for D (5 bases). This CDR3 has 13 residues. V was pared by 9 bases and J by 4 bases, with 13 bases between. The germline V gene has CDR1 SNHLY and CDR2 FYNNEI. The CDR3 protein is CARGEHPNQPQHF. CDR3 coding DNA: TGTGCCAGAGGGGAACATCCAAATCAGCCCCAGCATTTT.

V and J are TRBV15 and TRBJ1-6; the D gene is possibly TRBD1 (5 bases). Trimming removed 1 base from V and 8 bases from J, with 9 bases in between. This CDR3 spans 14 amino acids. Germline V gene lookup returns CDR1 LNHNV and CDR2 YYDKDF (reference sequence). In DNA form, the CDR3 reads TGTGCCACCAGCAGAGCCCAGGGAGATTCACCCCTCCACTTT. Protein sequence: CATSRAQGDSPLHF.

The chain combines TRBV27 with TRBJ2-1; D possibly corresponds to TRBD1 (7 bases). CDR3 length: 15 amino acids. Trimming shortened V by 10 bases and J by 0 bases, and 16 bases separated the two germline ends. Germline V gene sequence: CDR1 MNHEY, CDR2 SMNVEV (reference sequence). The CDR3 region has the DNA TGTGCCACCGCAATCCAGGGGGGCTCCTACAATGAGCAGTTCTTC. Its translation is CATAIQGGSYNEQFF.

V gene TRBV19 combines with J gene TRBJ2-5; tentatively, D is TRBD2 (6 bases). The length of the CDR3 is 13 residues. From germline, CDR1 is LNHDA and CDR2 SQIVND (reference sequence). V was clipped by 9 bases and J by 2 bases, with 13 bases between them. The CDR3 reads CARGGPQQETQYF. CDR3 sequence (DNA): TGTGCCAGGGGGGGACCCCAACAAGAGACCCAGTACTTC. The full variable domain, in which reference TRBV19 and TRBJ2-5 provide the parts outside the CDR3, is DGGITQSPKYLFRKEGQNVTLSCEQNLNHDAMYWYRQDPGQGLRLIYYSQIVNDFQKGDIAEGYSVSREKKESFPLTVTSAQKNPTAFYLCARGGPQQETQYFGPGTRLLVL.

To note about this clone: The sample contains more than one DNA sequence encoding this CDR3. This chain connects TRBV9 to TRBJ2-7; 8 bases are shared with TRBD1. The trim removed 0 bases at V and 2 bases at J, leaving 4 bases unmatched. This CDR3 contains 15 residues. Germline loops: CDR1 SGDLS, CDR2 YYNGEE. The CDR3 nucleotides read TGTGCCAGCAGCGTAGGAGGACAGGGCGCCTACGAGCAGTACTTC. The encoded protein is CASSVGGQGAYEQYF.

This clone was seen a handful of times. The chain has TRBV7-9 and TRBJ2-7; a possible D gene is TRBD1 (7 bases). Trimming removed 0 bases from V and 5 bases from J, with 17 bases in between. CDR3 length: 16 residues. Germline values: CDR1 SEHNR, CDR2 FQNEAQ (reference sequence). CDR3 sequence: CASSLAAARGDHEQYF. CDR3 DNA sequence: TGTGCCAGCAGCTTAGCTGCGGCCAGGGGGGATCACGAGCAGTACTTC.

This chain links TRBV11-2 with TRBJ1-4, with D possibly matching TRBD1 (5 bases). This CDR3 is built from 16 residues. CDR1 is SGHAT, CDR2 FQNNGV, per germline. Trimming pared 4 bases from V and 6 bases from J, leaving 18 bases between. The CDR3 nucleotides are TGTGCCAGCAGCTCCCTGTTGTGGGGGAATGATGAAAAACTGTTTTTT. As protein: CASSSLLWGNDEKLFF.